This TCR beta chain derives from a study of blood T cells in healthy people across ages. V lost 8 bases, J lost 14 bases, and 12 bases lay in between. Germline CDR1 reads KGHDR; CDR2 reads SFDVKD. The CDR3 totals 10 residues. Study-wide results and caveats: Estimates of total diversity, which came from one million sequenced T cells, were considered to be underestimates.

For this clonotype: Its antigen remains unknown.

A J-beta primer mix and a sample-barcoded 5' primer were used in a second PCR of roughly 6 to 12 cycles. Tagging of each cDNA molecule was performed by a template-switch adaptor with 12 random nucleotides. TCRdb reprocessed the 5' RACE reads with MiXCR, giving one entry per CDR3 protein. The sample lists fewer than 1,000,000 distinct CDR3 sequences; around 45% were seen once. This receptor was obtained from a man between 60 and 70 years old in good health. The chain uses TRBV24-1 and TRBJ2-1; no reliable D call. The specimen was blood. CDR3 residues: CATICEGKFF. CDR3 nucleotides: TGTGCCACCATTTGTGAAGGGAAGTTCTTC.